The sequence of this T cell receptor (beta chain) was determined in a study of sequential checkpoint blockade in melanoma. The treatment here: randomized to nivolumab then ipilimumab (arm A) or the reverse (arm B). Repertoires were generated with immunoSEQ multiplex PCR, while TCRdb's copy carries only in-frame clones and drops some. The profile shows roughly 5,200 clones, over 65% of them singletons. The sequence came from a human donor with melanoma. Here the sequenced sample was CD8+ T cells sorted from blood (inferred from file names), taken from a patient given nivolumab and ipilimumab in sequence.

The chain's CDR3 is CASSPRGGAGVYNEQFF. The CDR3, as DNA: TGTGCCAGCAGCCCGCGCGGGGGCGCGGGTGTCTACAATGAGCAGTTCTTC. The V gene is TRBV9, the J gene TRBJ2-1, with D possibly matching TRBD2 (7 bases). This CDR3 has 17 amino acids. The V end was cut by 4 bases, the J end by 3 bases, with 20 bases between. Germline V gene data show CDR1 as SGDLS and CDR2 as YYNGEE.